This T cell receptor beta chain was identified in a study of T cell changes during pregnancy in multiple sclerosis. Germline CDR1 is SGHTA and CDR2 is FQGNSA. This CDR3 is 15 amino acids long. J gave up 8 bases and V 5 bases, and 9 bases lay outside the gene matches. Sequenced by immunoSEQ multiplex PCR; TCRdb stores in-frame clones only, minus some. The table lists over 100,000 clones, 90% to 95% of them singletons. The receptor was isolated from a female donor with multiple sclerosis, enrolled in a pregnancy study. The sample in question was peripheral blood, obtained in the third trimester of pregnancy. V and J are TRBV7-2 and TRBJ2-1; 10 bases map to TRBD2. The CDR3 loop reads CASSAASGGVDEQFF. The CDR3 DNA reads TGTGCCAGCAGCGCCGCTAGCGGGGGAGTCGATGAGCAGTTCTTC.